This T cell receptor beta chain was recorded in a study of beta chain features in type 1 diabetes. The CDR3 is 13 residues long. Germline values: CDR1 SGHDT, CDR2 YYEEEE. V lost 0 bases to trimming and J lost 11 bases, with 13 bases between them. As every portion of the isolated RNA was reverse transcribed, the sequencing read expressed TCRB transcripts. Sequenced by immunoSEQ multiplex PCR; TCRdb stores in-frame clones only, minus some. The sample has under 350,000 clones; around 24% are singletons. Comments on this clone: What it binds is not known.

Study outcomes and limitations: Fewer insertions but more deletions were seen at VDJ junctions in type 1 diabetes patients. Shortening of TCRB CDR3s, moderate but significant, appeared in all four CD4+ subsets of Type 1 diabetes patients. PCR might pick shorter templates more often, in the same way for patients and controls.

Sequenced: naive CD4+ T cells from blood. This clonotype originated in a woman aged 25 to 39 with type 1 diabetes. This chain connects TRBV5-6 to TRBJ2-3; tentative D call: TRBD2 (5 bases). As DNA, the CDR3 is TGTGCCAGCAGCTTGGATCGGGATTGGGGGCAGTATTTT. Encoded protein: CASSLDRDWGQYF.